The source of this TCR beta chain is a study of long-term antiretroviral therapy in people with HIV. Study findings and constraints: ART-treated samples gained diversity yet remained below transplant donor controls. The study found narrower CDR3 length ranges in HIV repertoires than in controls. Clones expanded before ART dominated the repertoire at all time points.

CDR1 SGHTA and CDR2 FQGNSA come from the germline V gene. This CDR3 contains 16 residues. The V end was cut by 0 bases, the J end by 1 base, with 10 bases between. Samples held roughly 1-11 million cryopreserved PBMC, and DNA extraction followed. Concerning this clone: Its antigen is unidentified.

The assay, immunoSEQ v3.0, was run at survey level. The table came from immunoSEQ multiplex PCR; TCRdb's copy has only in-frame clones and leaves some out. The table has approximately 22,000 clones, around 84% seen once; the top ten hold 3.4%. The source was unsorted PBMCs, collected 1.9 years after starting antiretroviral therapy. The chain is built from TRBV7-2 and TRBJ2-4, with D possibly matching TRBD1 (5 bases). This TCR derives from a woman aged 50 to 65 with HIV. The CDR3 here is CASSLAAGSAKNIQYF. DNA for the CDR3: TGTGCCAGCAGCTTAGCGGCAGGGTCGGCCAAAAACATTCAGTACTTC.